The 17 T cell receptor beta chains below all came from one sample that was sequenced in a study of blood T cell repertoires in COVID-19. Using immunoSEQ multiplex PCR, the repertoire was profiled, and TCRdb retains in-frame clones only, with some absent. The sample lists some 250,000 clones; 91% were seen once. The sequenced sample consisted of PBMCs or T cells enriched from blood (not recorded which). The origin of the receptors is a human donor in a cohort exposed to, infected with or recovered from COVID-19 (not recorded which). The donor label of this sample is uncertain.

This clone was observed a single time. The chain employs TRBV5-1 and TRBJ2-5, with D possibly being TRBD2 (5 bases). V was shortened by 5 bases and J by 1 base, with 9 bases between the two germline ends. The V gene's germline CDR1 is SGHRS and CDR2 YFSETQ. This CDR3 is 13 amino acids long. CDR3 sequence: CASRGDSQETQYF. In DNA form, the CDR3 reads TGCGCCAGCAGGGGAGATAGCCAAGAGACCCAGTACTTC.

V is TRBV18 and J is TRBJ1-4, with a weak D call TRBD1 (5 bases). Germline V lookup: CDR1 KGHSH, CDR2 LQKENI. Trimming removed 6 bases at V and 2 bases at J, with 16 bases between. The CDR3 is 16 residues long. The chain's CDR3 is CASSLAPRATNEKLFF. CDR3 nucleotide sequence: TGTGCCAGCTCCCTGGCCCCCAGGGCGACTAATGAAAAACTGTTTTTT.

The J gene is TRBJ1-5, the V gene TRBV7-2; 8 bases map to TRBD1. The CDR3 loop spans 16 amino acids. CDR1 and CDR2 (germline): SGHTA, FQGNSA. The V and J ends lost 1 base and 4 bases, in that order; junction bases with no gene match: 6. The CDR3 region has the DNA TGTGCCAGCAGCTTAGATCTGGGACAGGAAAATCAGCCCCAGCATTTT. Translation gives CASSLDLGQENQPQHF.

The V and J genes are TRBV5-4 and TRBJ2-1; TRBD1 agrees at 8 bases. With V trimmed by 4 bases and J by 5 bases, 8 bases remained unmatched. This CDR3 has 15 residues. Germline-derived CDR1 and CDR2 are SGHNT and YYREEE (reference sequence). Here the CDR3 reads CASSAIGQGNNEQFF. CDR3 sequence (DNA): TGTGCCAGCAGCGCCATTGGACAGGGAAACAATGAGCAGTTCTTC.

The CDR3 protein is CASSPDKDYGYTF. CDR3 DNA sequence: TGTGCCAGCTCACCGGACAAGGACTATGGCTACACCTTC. The rearrangement uses TRBV18 and TRBJ1-2; a weak D match, TRBD1 (5 bases). From germline, CDR1 is KGHSH and CDR2 LQKENI. The CDR3 runs to 13 residues. V lost 3 bases, J lost 3 bases, and 8 bases lay in between.

The chain joins TRBV19 to TRBJ1-1; no reliable D call. CDR1 is LNHDA, CDR2 SQIVND, per germline (reference sequence). Trimming shortened V by 7 bases and J by 2 bases, and 17 bases separated the two germline ends. This CDR3 region has 15 residues. CDR3 loop: CASTSTVGLNTEAFF. In DNA, the CDR3 is TGTGCCAGTACCTCTACAGTAGGCTTAAACACTGAAGCTTTCTTT.

The chain employs TRBV7-9 and TRBJ2-3; TRBD2 agrees at 8 bases. This CDR3 is built from 15 residues. Trimming removed 6 bases from V and 7 bases from J; junction bases left unmatched: 12. Germline V gives CDR1 SEHNR, CDR2 FQNEAQ (reference sequence). This CDR3 is CASSFGSGARNTQYF. Written as DNA, the CDR3 is TGTGCCAGCAGTTTTGGTAGCGGGGCCCGGAATACGCAGTATTTT.

The chain is built from TRBV9 and TRBJ1-1; 7 positions match TRBD1. CDR1 and CDR2 from the germline V gene are SGDLS and YYNGEE. The V gene end was trimmed by 0 bases and the J gene end by 1 base; junction bases not matched to a gene: 3. The CDR3 spans 15 residues. The CDR3 sequence: CASSVGDSRNTEAFF. The CDR3 DNA is TGTGCCAGCAGCGTAGGGGACAGCAGGAACACTGAAGCTTTCTTT.

The chain carries TRBV21-1 and TRBJ2-7; TRBD2 is the table's D call and was not checked against the DNA. TRBV21-1 corresponds to a pseudogene. The CDR3 consists of 16 residues. The CDR3 DNA is TGTGCCAGCAGCAAAGGCGGGGCTAGCGGGACCTACGAGCAGTACTTC. It is translated as CASSKGGASGTYEQYF.

The gene calls are TRBV3-1 (or the pseudogene TRBV3-2) and TRBJ2-1, with D tentatively TRBD2 (7 bases). The V gene's germline CDR1 is LGHDT and CDR2 YNNKEL (reference sequence). The CDR3 totals 18 residues. V lost 6 bases and J lost 8, with 29 bases in between. CDR3 nucleotides: TGTGCCAGCAGACCCAAATTGTCCTCGGTCGGGGGGCTCGATGAGCAGTTCTTC. Protein sequence: CASRPKLSSVGGLDEQFF.

The CDR3 loop reads CASSPREGELFF. The CDR3 nucleotides are TGTGCCAGCAGCCCCCGGGAGGGGGAGCTGTTTTTT. The chain is built from TRBV11-2 and TRBJ2-2, with a weak D call TRBD2 (6 bases). The V end lost 5 bases, the J end lost 8 bases, and 9 bases lay between the germline ends. Germline V gene lookup returns CDR1 SGHAT and CDR2 FQNNGV. This CDR3 has 12 amino acids.

CDR3 DNA sequence: TGTGCCAGCAGTCGGACAGGGGAAGGCTACACCTTC. Translated, it gives CASSRTGEGYTF. The rearrangement links TRBV6-2 or TRBV6-3 to TRBJ1-2, with TRBD1 matching over 9 bases. This CDR3 region has 12 residues. Germline CDR1 is MNHEY and CDR2 is SVGEGT. Losses at the gene ends were 5 bases for V and 8 bases for J; bases not matched to a gene: 3.

This clone was found once. The V gene is TRBV3-1 (or the pseudogene TRBV3-2), the J gene TRBJ2-7; a possible D gene is TRBD1 (6 bases). This CDR3 has 15 residues. CDR1 is LGHDT, CDR2 YNNKEL, per germline (reference sequence). Trimming shortened V by 4 bases and J by 7 bases, and 20 bases separated the two germline ends. CDR3 loop: CASSPFSSGAWEQYF. CDR3 coding DNA: TGTGCCAGCAGCCCGTTTTCCTCAGGGGCCTGGGAGCAGTACTTC.

V gene TRBV7-9 combines with J gene TRBJ2-6; 7 bases align to TRBD1. There are 15 residues in the CDR3. Germline loops: CDR1 SEHNR, CDR2 FQNEAQ (reference sequence). Trimming took 6 bases from V and 4 from J; bases not matched to a gene: 6. In nucleotides, the CDR3 is TGTGCCAGCAGTTACAGGGGAGCCGGGGCCAACGTCCTGACTTTC. It translates to CASSYRGAGANVLTF. The variable domain in full, with the rest retrieved from reference TRBV7-9 and TRBJ2-6, is DTGVSQNPRHKITKRGQNVTFRCDPISEHNRLYWYRQTLGQGPEFLTYFQNEAQLEKSRLLSDRFSAERPKGSFSTLEIQRTEQGDSAMYLCASSYRGAGANVLTFGAGSRLTVL.

The CDR3 region has the DNA TGTGCCAGCAGCCTCACCGGGGGGGCGGGAACTGAAGCTTTCTTT. Translated, it gives CASSLTGGAGTEAFF. V usage is TRBV7-9 and J usage is TRBJ1-1; possible D gene TRBD1, 6 bases. The germline CDR1 and CDR2 sequences are SEHNR and FQNEAQ (reference sequence). V was cut by 5 bases and J by 5 bases, with 18 bases left in between. The length of the CDR3 is 15 residues.

The chain links TRBV6-6 to TRBJ1-2, with 7 positions matching TRBD1. V lost 2 bases, J lost 6 bases, and 6 bases stayed unmatched. Looked up from germline, CDR1 is MNHNY and CDR2 is SVGAGI (reference sequence). The CDR3 loop spans 14 amino acids. In nucleotides, the CDR3 is TGTGCCAGCAGTTACCCCCAGGGGGAGGATGGCTACACCTTC. It codes for CASSYPQGEDGYTF.

The chain carries TRBV15 and TRBJ2-5; 9 nucleotides align to TRBD1. V dropped 3 bases and J dropped 5; count of bases not matched to a gene: 4. The CDR3 is 14 residues long. The germline gives CDR1 LNHNV, CDR2 YYDKDF (reference sequence). The CDR3 spells CATSRDRGPETQYF. The CDR3 DNA follows: TGTGCCACCAGCAGGGACAGGGGTCCGGAGACCCAGTACTTC. Together with reference TRBV15 and TRBJ2-5, the CDR3 gives the full variable domain: DAMVIQNPRYQVTQFGKPVTLSCSQTLNHNVMYWYQQKSSQAPKLLFHYYDKDFNNEADTPDNFQSRRPNTSFCFLDIRSPGLGDTAMYLCATSRDRGPETQYFGPGTRLLVL.